What follows describes a single T cell receptor (beta chain). Some clones are missing from TCRdb's copy, which holds only in-frame ones; the method was immunoSEQ multiplex PCR. The sample lists 250,000 to 350,000 clones; approximately 90% were seen once. Trimming removed 11 bases from V and 0 bases from J, with 15 bases in between. The CDR3 sequence is 14 residues long. The germline gives CDR1 MDHEN, CDR2 SYDVKM. This record comes from a study of blood T cell repertoires in COVID-19. Background on the study: The study drew acute and convalescent COVID-19 samples from the United States, Italy and Spain.

The V call is TRBV28, the J call TRBJ2-3, with D possibly matching TRBD1 (6 bases). The clonotype was recovered from a woman in her 30s who had recovered from COVID-19. Sequencing input: peripheral blood. The CDR3 spells CAHSGTHSTDTQYF. DNA for the CDR3: TGTGCCCACTCCGGGACACACAGCACAGATACGCAGTATTTT.